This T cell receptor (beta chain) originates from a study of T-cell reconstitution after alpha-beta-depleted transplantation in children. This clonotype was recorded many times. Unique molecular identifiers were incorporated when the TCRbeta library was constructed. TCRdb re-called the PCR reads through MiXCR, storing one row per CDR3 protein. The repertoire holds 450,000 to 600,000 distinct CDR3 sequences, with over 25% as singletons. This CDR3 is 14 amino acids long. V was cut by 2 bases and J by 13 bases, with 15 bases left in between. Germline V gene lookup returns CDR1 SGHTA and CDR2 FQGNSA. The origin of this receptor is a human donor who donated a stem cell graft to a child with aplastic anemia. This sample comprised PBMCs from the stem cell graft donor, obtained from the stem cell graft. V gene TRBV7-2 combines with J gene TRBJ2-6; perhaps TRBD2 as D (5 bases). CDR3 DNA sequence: TGTGCCAGCAGCTTAAGGAGGAGCCCGATTGTCCTGACTTTC. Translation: CASSLRRSPIVLTF.